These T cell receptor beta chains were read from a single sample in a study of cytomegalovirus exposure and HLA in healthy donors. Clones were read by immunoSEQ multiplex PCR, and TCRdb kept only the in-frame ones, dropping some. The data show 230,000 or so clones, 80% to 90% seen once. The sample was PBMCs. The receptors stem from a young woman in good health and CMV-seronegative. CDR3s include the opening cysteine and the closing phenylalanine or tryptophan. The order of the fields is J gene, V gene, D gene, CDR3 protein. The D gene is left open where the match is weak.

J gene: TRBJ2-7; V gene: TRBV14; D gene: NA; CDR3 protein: CASSPSGGHTYEQYF
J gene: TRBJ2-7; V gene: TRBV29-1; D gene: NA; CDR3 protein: CSVLAITPPSLLYEQYF
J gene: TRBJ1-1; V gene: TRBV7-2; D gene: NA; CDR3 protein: CASSQNRDPNTEAFF
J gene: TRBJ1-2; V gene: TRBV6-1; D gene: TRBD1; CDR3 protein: CASSEEVLQGAGYGYTF
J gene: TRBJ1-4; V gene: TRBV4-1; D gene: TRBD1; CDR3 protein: CASSHPTTGLDEKLFF
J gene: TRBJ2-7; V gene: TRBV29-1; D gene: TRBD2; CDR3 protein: CSITSGASSYEQYF
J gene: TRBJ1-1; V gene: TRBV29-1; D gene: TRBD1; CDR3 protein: CSVKRQGSNTEAFF
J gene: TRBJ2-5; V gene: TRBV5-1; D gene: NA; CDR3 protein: CATRGIQETQYF
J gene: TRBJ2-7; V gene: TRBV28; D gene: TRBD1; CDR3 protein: CASSIGTGPYEQYF
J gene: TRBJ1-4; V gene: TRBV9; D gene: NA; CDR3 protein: CASSAWGGREKLFF
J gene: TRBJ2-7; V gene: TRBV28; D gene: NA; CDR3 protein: CASSLWDTSYEQYF
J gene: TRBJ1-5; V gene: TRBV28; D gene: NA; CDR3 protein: CASSLLSGLAGPQHF
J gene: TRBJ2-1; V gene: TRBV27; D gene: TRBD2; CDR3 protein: CASSSLLAGGPHEQFF
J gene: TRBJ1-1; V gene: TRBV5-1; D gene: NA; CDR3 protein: CASSLEVQGGNTEAFF
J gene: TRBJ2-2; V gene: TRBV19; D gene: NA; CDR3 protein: CASSIDRSESNTGELFF
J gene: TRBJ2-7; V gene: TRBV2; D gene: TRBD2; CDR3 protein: CASSVSGASSYEQYF
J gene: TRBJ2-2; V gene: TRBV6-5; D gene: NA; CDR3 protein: CASSYSAVGTGELFF
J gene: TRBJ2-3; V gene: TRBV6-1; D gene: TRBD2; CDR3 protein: CASGVTSGGADTQYF
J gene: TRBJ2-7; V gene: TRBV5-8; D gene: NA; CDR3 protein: CASSLWGPNEQYF
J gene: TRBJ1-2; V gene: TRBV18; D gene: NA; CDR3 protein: CASSPPQGSIPYGYTF
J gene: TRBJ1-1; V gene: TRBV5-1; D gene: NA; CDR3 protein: CASSLGRGTEAFF
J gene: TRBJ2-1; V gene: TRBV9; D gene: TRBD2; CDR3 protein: CASSWTSGSNDEQFF
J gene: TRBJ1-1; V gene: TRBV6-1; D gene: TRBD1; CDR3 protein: CASNELAGGEGTEAFF
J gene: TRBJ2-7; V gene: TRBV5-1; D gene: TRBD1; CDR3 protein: CASSSTDRDDYEQYF
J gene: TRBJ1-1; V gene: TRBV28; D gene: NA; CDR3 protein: CAIGRDNLGDTEAFF
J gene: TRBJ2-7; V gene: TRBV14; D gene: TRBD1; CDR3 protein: CASSQGWVWGTGSYEQYF
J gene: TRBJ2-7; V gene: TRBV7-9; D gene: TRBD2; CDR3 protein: CASSQGDGRPSGRAYEQYF
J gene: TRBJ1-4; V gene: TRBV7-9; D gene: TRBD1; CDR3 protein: CASSSKDRGFNEKLFF
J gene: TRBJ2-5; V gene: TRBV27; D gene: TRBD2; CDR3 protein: CASSLWGGSQETQYF
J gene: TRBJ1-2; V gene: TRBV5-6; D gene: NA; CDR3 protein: CASSPGVVGGANYGYTF
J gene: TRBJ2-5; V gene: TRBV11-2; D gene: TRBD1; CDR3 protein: CASSLEQGEGYGETQYF
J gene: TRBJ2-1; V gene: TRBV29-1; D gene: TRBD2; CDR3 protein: CSVEDLASGGPRDEQFF
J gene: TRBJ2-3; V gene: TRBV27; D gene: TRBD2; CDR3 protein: CASSFLLAGGPTDTQYF
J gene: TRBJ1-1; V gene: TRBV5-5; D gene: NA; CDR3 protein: CASSSGRRGVNTEAFF
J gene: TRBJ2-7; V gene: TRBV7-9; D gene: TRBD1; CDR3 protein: CASSLGGTGFYEQYF
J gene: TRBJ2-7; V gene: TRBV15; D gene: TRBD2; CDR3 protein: CATSSVLAGDHEQYF
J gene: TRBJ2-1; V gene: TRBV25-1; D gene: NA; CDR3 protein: CASSDTGLVGNEQFF
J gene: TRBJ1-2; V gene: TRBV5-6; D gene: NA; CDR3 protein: CASSLYQGLDYGYTF
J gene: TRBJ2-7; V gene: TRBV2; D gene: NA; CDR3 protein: CASSRTTYEQYF
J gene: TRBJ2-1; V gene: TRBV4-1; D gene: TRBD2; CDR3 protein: CASSQEPSIAGAYNEQFF
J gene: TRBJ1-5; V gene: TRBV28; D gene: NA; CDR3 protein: CASSWGGWGRPQHF
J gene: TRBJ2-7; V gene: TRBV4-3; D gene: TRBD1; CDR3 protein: CASSQVLGGTSEQYF
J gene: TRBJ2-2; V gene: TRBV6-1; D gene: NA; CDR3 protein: CASSGTLLGELNTGELFF